The entry below describes one T cell receptor beta chain. What it recognizes is unknown. The table came from immunoSEQ multiplex PCR; TCRdb's copy has only in-frame clones and leaves some out. The sample holds 75,000 to 90,000 clones, approximately 91% seen once. This specimen belongs to a study of T cell responses to AZD1222 COVID-19 vaccine. Broader study findings: Among AZD1222 vaccinees, only six were seropositive at baseline. Spike-specific TCR repertoires showed rising breadth and depth after two AZD1222 doses.

The CDR3 extends over 13 amino acids. V was clipped by 4 bases and J by 3 bases, with 10 bases between them. Germline V gene lookup returns CDR1 SGHNT and CDR2 YYREEE (reference sequence). Sequenced here: peripheral blood, sampled on day 0 of AZD1222 vaccination. The receptor's source is an adult in good health. The chain couples TRBV5-4 to TRBJ1-2, with D tentatively TRBD1 (5 bases). This CDR3 is CASSQGEDYGYTF. The CDR3 coding sequence is TGTGCCAGCAGCCAAGGGGAGGACTATGGCTACACCTTC.